Listed below are T cell receptor beta chains from one sample, sequenced in a study of cytomegalovirus exposure and HLA in healthy donors. Profiling relied on immunoSEQ multiplex PCR, and the TCRdb table lists in-frame clones only, not all of them. Of about 250,000 clones detected, over 75% appear once; the ten largest clones hold around 12%. The sequenced material came from PBMCs. The receptor set was obtained from a man in his late teens or twenties in good health and CMV-seropositive. CDR3s include the opening cysteine and the closing phenylalanine or tryptophan. Fields, in order: D gene, V gene, clone size, J gene, CDR3 DNA, CDR3 protein. The D gene is left open where the match is weak. The size entry is marked missing in some rows and otherwise reads once, few, many or a size class.

NA	TRBV7-8	NA	TRBJ2-2	TGTGCCAGCAGCGCTAGGACTTATGGGAACACCGGGGAGCTGTTTTTT	CASSARTYGNTGELFF
NA	TRBV18	NA	TRBJ2-7	TGTGCCAGCTCACCGGGAAGGACGGCCCACGAGCAGTACTTC	CASSPGRTAHEQYF
NA	TRBV5-1	NA	TRBJ2-2	TGCGCCAGCAGCATATCCGGGACAACGAACACCGGGGAGCTGTTTTTT	CASSISGTTNTGELFF
NA	TRBV7-9	NA	TRBJ1-1	TGTGCCAGCAGCCTTCTCGGCGTCTCTGAAGCTTTCTTT	CASSLLGVSEAFF
TRBD2	TRBV27	NA	TRBJ2-1	TGTGCCAGCAGTTTTTCGGGCGGGAGACGTTACAATGAGCAGTTCTTC	CASSFSGGRRYNEQFF
NA	TRBV30	NA	TRBJ1-5	TGTGCCTGGAGTCCTCGGGGGGGACACTTGAAACAGCATTTT	CAWSPRGGHLKQHF
NA	TRBV7-2	NA	TRBJ2-1	TGTGCCAGCACCACGGGGAGGGGGCTTTACAATGAGCAGTTCTTC	CASTTGRGLYNEQFF
NA	TRBV20-1	NA	TRBJ1-2	TGCAGTGCTAGCGTCTGGGATGGCTACACCTTC	CSASVWDGYTF
NA	TRBV6-5	NA	TRBJ1-2	TGTGCCAGCAGTTATAAGGGGTCCAGCTATGGCTACACCTTC	CASSYKGSSYGYTF
TRBD1	TRBV28	NA	TRBJ1-4	TGTGCCAGCAGTCTTAACAGGGGTGAAAAACTGTTTTTT	CASSLNRGEKLFF
TRBD2	TRBV2	few	TRBJ2-2	TGTGCCAGCAGGGGACTAGCGGGAGCTCGATCCGGGGAGCTGTTTTTT	CASRGLAGARSGELFF
TRBD2	TRBV5-1	NA	TRBJ2-7	TGCGCCAGCAGCTGGACTAGCGGGAGCCACGAGCAGTACTTC	CASSWTSGSHEQYF
NA	TRBV7-9	once	TRBJ2-5	TGTGCCAGCAGGCGAGGGGAAGAGACCCAGTACTTC	CASRRGEETQYF
NA	TRBV7-2	NA	TRBJ1-4	TGTGCCAGCAGCTTGCTACCCGAGACAGGTGAAAAACTGTTTTTT	CASSLLPETGEKLFF